The 25 T cell receptor beta chains below were found in one sample sequenced in a study of blood T cell repertoires in COVID-19. The repertoire was sequenced with immunoSEQ multiplex PCR; TCRdb's copy has only in-frame clones and lacks some. The sample holds about 40,000 clones, 86% seen once. The sequenced sample consisted of peripheral blood. Every receptor here comes from a man aged 40-55 years with active COVID-19.

The chain uses TRBV19 and TRBJ1-1; 8 bases align to TRBD1. Trimming cost V 9 bases and J 0 bases; bases outside gene matches: 9. The CDR3 runs to 15 residues. The V gene's germline CDR1 is LNHDA and CDR2 SQIVND (reference sequence). CDR3 bases: TGTGCCAGCCATGACAGGGGACGGCTGAACACTGAAGCTTTCTTT. Its protein is CASHDRGRLNTEAFF.

The gene calls are TRBV27 and TRBJ2-2, with 9 bases aligning to TRBD2. With V trimmed by 3 bases and J by 6 bases, 5 bases remained unmatched. This CDR3 is 15 amino acids long. CDR1 and CDR2 from the germline V gene are MNHEY and SMNVEV (reference sequence). The CDR3 nucleotides read TGTGCCAGCAGTTTCGGCGGGAGGGCCCCCGGGGAGCTGTTTTTT. Encoded protein: CASSFGGRAPGELFF.

The chain uses TRBV6-5 and TRBJ2-7; 8 positions match TRBD2. The V gene end was trimmed by 4 bases and the J gene end by 4 bases; junction bases not matched to a gene: 6. The CDR3 spans 14 residues. Germline values: CDR1 MNHEY, CDR2 SVGAGI. As DNA, the CDR3 is TGTGCCAGCAGTTTTAGCGGGAAAGAGTACGAGCAGTACTTC. This translates into CASSFSGKEYEQYF.

The gene calls are TRBV2 and TRBJ2-2; D not certain. CDR1 SNHLY and CDR2 FYNNEI come from the germline V gene. The CDR3 has 13 amino acids. Trimming took 3 bases from V and 6 from J, leaving 8 bases between them. CDR3 in amino acids: CASSEGQAGELFF. The CDR3 coding sequence is TGTGCCAGCAGTGAGGGTCAGGCCGGGGAGCTGTTTTTT. The variable domain in full, completed from reference TRBV2 and TRBJ2-2, reads EPEVTQTPSHQVTQMGQEVILRCVPISNHLYFYWYRQILGQKVEFLVSFYNNEISEKSEIFDDQFSVERPDGSNFTLKIRSTKLEDSAMYFCASSEGQAGELFFGEGSRLTVL.

The chain joins TRBV7-3 to TRBJ2-5; TRBD2 might be the D (5 bases). V was cut by 0 bases and J by 10 bases, with 12 bases left in between. The V gene's germline CDR1 is SGHTA and CDR2 FQGTGA. The CDR3 totals 13 residues. DNA of the CDR3: TGTGCCAGCAGCTTAACCTCGGTCGGACTCCAGTACTTC. Protein sequence: CASSLTSVGLQYF.

The chain links TRBV29-1 to TRBJ2-7; TRBD2 matches 9 bases. The CDR3 has 16 amino acids. The germline CDR1 and CDR2 sequences are SQVTM and ANQGSEA. V lost 0 bases to trimming and J lost 6 bases; unmatched junction nucleotides: 12. CDR3 nucleotide sequence: TGCAGCGTTGAAGATGCCAGCGGGAGGCAACCCCGCGAGCAGTACTTC. This encodes CSVEDASGRQPREQYF.

This rearrangement joins TRBV5-6 to TRBJ2-1; TRBD2 matches at 11 bases. Germline loops: CDR1 SGHDT, CDR2 YYEEEE. This CDR3 spans 17 amino acids. Trimming cost V 2 bases and J 2 bases; bases outside gene matches: 6. This chain's CDR3 is CASSLLAGGGPYNEQFF. The CDR3 DNA sequence: TGTGCCAGCAGCTTATTAGCGGGAGGGGGCCCCTACAATGAGCAGTTCTTC.

The genes are TRBV15 and TRBJ1-5, with D unresolved. The V end was cut by 0 bases, the J end by 7 bases, with 7 bases between. CDR1 is LNHNV, CDR2 YYDKDF, per germline (reference sequence). CDR3 length: 13 residues. CDR3 coding DNA: TGTGCCACCAGCAGAGAGGTAGAGCAGCCCCAGCATTTT. Translating gives CATSREVEQPQHF.

This rearrangement joins TRBV9 to TRBJ2-3; 7 positions match TRBD2. V dropped 3 bases and J dropped 6; count of bases not matched to a gene: 7. The CDR3 loop spans 14 amino acids. Germline values: CDR1 SGDLS, CDR2 YYNGEE. CDR3 residues: CASSAAGWEDTQYF. The CDR3 DNA reads TGTGCCAGCAGCGCAGCGGGATGGGAGGATACGCAGTATTTT.

CDR3 region: CASSDRQGIETQYF. In nucleotides, the CDR3 is TGCGCCAGCAGTGATAGACAGGGCATAGAGACCCAGTACTTC. The chain uses TRBV10-2 and TRBJ2-5; 7 bases are shared with TRBD1. The CDR3 loop spans 14 amino acids. The trim removed 3 bases at V and 4 bases at J, leaving 5 bases unmatched. Germline CDR1 WSHSY, CDR2 SAAADI.

The rearrangement links TRBV6-6 to TRBJ1-1; no clear D. The CDR3 is 14 residues long. V was pared by 9 bases and J by 5 bases, with 19 bases between. The germline V gene has CDR1 MNHNY and CDR2 SVGAGI (reference sequence). The chain's CDR3 is CASQTRTRRTEAFF. The CDR3 DNA reads TGTGCCAGTCAGACGCGCACCCGGAGGACTGAAGCTTTCTTT.

V usage is TRBV5-1 and J usage is TRBJ1-1; tentative D call: TRBD1 (5 bases). Trimming cost V 4 bases and J 4 bases, with 17 bases left between them. The germline gives CDR1 SGHRS, CDR2 YFSETQ. CDR3 length equals 15 residues. The chain's CDR3 is CASSVFGHGGTEAFF. CDR3 sequence (DNA): TGCGCCAGCAGCGTCTTTGGACACGGGGGCACTGAAGCTTTCTTT.

This clone was seen more than once but under ten times. This rearrangement joins TRBV6-1 to TRBJ1-2; 10 bases line up with TRBD1. Germline V gives CDR1 MNHNS, CDR2 SASEGT. The CDR3 extends over 15 amino acids. J gave up 4 bases and V 3 bases, and 5 bases lay outside the gene matches. The DNA for the CDR3 is TGTGCCAGCAGTGAGACAGGGGGCGATTCCTATGGCTACACCTTC. It codes for CASSETGGDSYGYTF.

The chain joins TRBV3-1 (or the pseudogene TRBV3-2) to TRBJ2-7; possibly TRBD2 for D (6 bases). This CDR3 has 15 amino acids. The germline V gene has CDR1 LGHDT and CDR2 YNNKEL (reference sequence). V lost 4 bases and J lost 1, with 14 bases in between. CDR3 bases: TGTGCCAGCAGCCCCGGGGCGGGACCTTCCTACGAGCAGTACTTC. It specifies CASSPGAGPSYEQYF.

The chain employs TRBV7-2 and TRBJ1-3; 9 positions match TRBD1. V shed 2 bases and J 4 bases; nucleotides not matched to a gene: 9. From germline, CDR1 is SGHTA and CDR2 FQGNSA. The CDR3 runs to 17 residues. CDR3 in amino acids: CASSLSPPGQGGNTIYF. Written as DNA, the CDR3 is TGTGCCAGCAGCTTAAGCCCGCCGGGACAGGGAGGAAACACCATATATTTT.

The chain carries TRBV24-1 and TRBJ2-1; 7 bases map to TRBD2. V dropped 9 bases and J dropped 3; count of bases not matched to a gene: 4. CDR1 and CDR2 (germline): KGHDR, SFDVKD. The CDR3 is made up of 13 amino acids. CDR3 coding DNA: TGTGCCACCGAAGCGGGGCACTACAATGAGCAGTTCTTC. Amino acid sequence: CATEAGHYNEQFF.

The chain uses TRBV5-1 and TRBJ1-4, with D possibly matching TRBD1 (6 bases). V gave up 4 bases and J gave up 5 bases, with 12 bases separating them. This CDR3 has 14 residues. Germline V gene data show CDR1 as SGHRS and CDR2 as YFSETQ. This CDR3 is CASSPLQGNEKLFF. The CDR3 DNA reads TGCGCCAGCAGCCCTCTACAGGGAAATGAAAAACTGTTTTTT.

The gene calls are TRBV15 and TRBJ2-1; 9 bases fit TRBD1. Germline V lookup: CDR1 LNHNV, CDR2 YYDKDF (reference sequence). The CDR3 runs to 15 residues. The junction had 4 bases not matched to a gene; V was cut back by 5 bases and J by 2 bases. This CDR3 reads CATSETGGTYNEQFF. The CDR3 region has the DNA TGTGCCACCAGCGAAACAGGGGGCACCTACAATGAGCAGTTCTTC. Full variable domain (rest looked up from reference TRBV15 and TRBJ2-1): DAMVIQNPRYQVTQFGKPVTLSCSQTLNHNVMYWYQQKSSQAPKLLFHYYDKDFNNEADTPDNFQSRRPNTSFCFLDIRSPGLGDTAMYLCATSETGGTYNEQFFGPGTRLTVL.

The rearrangement joins TRBV6-1 to TRBJ1-1, with D uncertain. Trimming stripped 2 bases from V and 2 bases from J, with 6 bases between. The CDR3 length is 13 residues. Looked up from germline, CDR1 is MNHNS and CDR2 is SASEGT. The CDR3 sequence: CASSEFKNTEAFF. The CDR3 coding sequence is TGTGCCAGCAGTGAATTTAAAAACACTGAAGCTTTCTTT.

The chain joins TRBV4-2 to TRBJ2-1; 11 bases agree with TRBD2. There are 16 residues in the CDR3. Trimming removed 0 bases from V and 3 bases from J; junction bases left unmatched: 1. The germline V gene has CDR1 LGHNA and CDR2 YNFKEQ. The chain's CDR3 is CASSQDGTSGYNEQFF. CDR3 in DNA: TGTGCCAGCAGCCAAGATGGGACTAGCGGCTACAATGAGCAGTTCTTC.

The sample holds one count of this clone. The rearrangement uses TRBV5-5 and TRBJ2-1, with 9 bases identical to TRBD1. This CDR3 region has 15 residues. V was clipped by 0 bases and J by 10 bases; unmatched bases: 8. The germline V gene encodes CDR1 SGHKS and CDR2 YYEKEE (reference sequence). DNA for the CDR3: TGTGCCAGCAGCTTGGGGGGACAGGGTACATTCGAGCAGTTCTTC. This encodes CASSLGGQGTFEQFF.

This chain links TRBV15 with TRBJ2-6; D remains ambiguous. Germline assignment: CDR1 LNHNV and CDR2 YYDKDF (reference sequence). Trimming stripped 0 bases from V and 3 bases from J, with 6 bases between. The CDR3 consists of 15 residues. The CDR3 nucleotides are TGTGCCACCAGCAGAGACACCAGTGGGGCCAACGTCCTGACTTTC. It specifies CATSRDTSGANVLTF.

This clone was seen a single time. The V gene is TRBV15, the J gene TRBJ1-3, with D hard to call. Germline V gene lookup returns CDR1 LNHNV and CDR2 YYDKDF (reference sequence). CDR3 length equals 15 residues. Trimming took 0 bases from V and 3 from J, leaving 9 bases between them. CDR3 nucleotides: TGTGCCACCAGCAGAGACGTTCGGAGTGGAAACACCATATATTTT. Translating it yields CATSRDVRSGNTIYF.

The chain carries TRBV6-5 and TRBJ1-3; weak D call: TRBD1 (6 bases). This CDR3 has 13 residues. The germline V gene encodes CDR1 MNHEY and CDR2 SVGAGI. The V and J ends lost 6 bases and 4 bases respectively, with 10 bases between them. The CDR3 DNA reads TGTGCCAGCAGCCGCGACAGGGGAAACACCATATATTTT. Its protein product is CASSRDRGNTIYF.

The chain couples TRBV9 to TRBJ2-1; no clear D gene. The germline V and J ends were trimmed by 4 bases and 0 bases, with 20 bases remaining between them. This CDR3 region has 18 residues. Germline CDR1 and CDR2: SGDLS and YYNGEE. Here the CDR3 reads CASSPDLSGQTSYNEQFF. The DNA for the CDR3 is TGTGCCAGCAGCCCCGATTTAAGTGGGCAGACCTCCTACAATGAGCAGTTCTTC. Drawing the rest from reference TRBV9 and TRBJ2-1, the complete variable domain is DSGVTQTPKHLITATGQRVTLRCSPRSGDLSVYWYQQSLDQGLQFLIQYYNGEERAKGNILERFSAQQFPDLHSELNLSSLELGDSALYFCASSPDLSGQTSYNEQFFGPGTRLTVL.